This T cell receptor (beta chain) was sequenced during a study of blood T cell repertoires in COVID-19. Clones were sequenced by immunoSEQ multiplex PCR, and TCRdb holds only the in-frame ones, with some missing. Here the sample spans over 200,000 clones, around 88% being singletons. This sequence was found in a woman between 40 and 55 years old with acute COVID-19. The sequenced sample consisted of PBMCs or T cells enriched from blood (not recorded which).

The CDR3 DNA is TGTGCCAGTAGGTCTAGGGGACAGGGGGTCAATGAGCAGTTCTTC. This gives the protein CASRSRGQGVNEQFF. The chain carries TRBV19 and TRBJ2-1, with 11 bases that match TRBD1. V lost 6 bases and J lost 6; bases outside the gene matches: 7. Per germline, CDR1 LNHDA and CDR2 SQIVND (reference sequence). This CDR3 comprises 15 residues.